This section outlines one TCR beta chain sequence together with its context. Germline and junction disagree at one end, which may indicate a read error. The CDR3 sequence is 11 residues long. Looked up from germline, CDR1 is LGHDT and CDR2 is YNNKEL (reference sequence). Produced via immunoSEQ multiplex PCR; TCRdb's table is partial and in-frame only. The sample shows some 100,000 clones, roughly 82% of them seen only once. The data were obtained in a study of blood T cell repertoires in COVID-19. The chain combines TRBV3-1 (or the pseudogene TRBV3-2) with TRBJ1-4; D is unclear. The sequence came from a man aged 45-65 years with active or convalescent COVID-19. The specimen was peripheral blood. The CDR3 nucleotides are TGTGCCAGCAGCCAAGACAGTAAACAGTTTTTT. Its protein product is CASSQDSKQFF.